This TCR beta chain was found in a study of cytomegalovirus exposure and HLA in healthy donors. Findings and limits, study-wide: Investigators reported more than 150 TCR beta chains as tied to cytomegalovirus.

A remark on this clone: Its antigen is not identified.

The protocol was immunoSEQ multiplex PCR, while the TCRdb copy is restricted to in-frame clones and leaves out a portion. The sample holds about 130,000 clones, about 88% seen once. Unmatched junction bases numbered 8, after V lost 8 bases and J lost 5 bases. The CDR3 is 13 residues long. Looked up from germline, CDR1 is MNHEY and CDR2 is SMNVEV (reference sequence). The sequenced sample was PBMCs. This clonotype was sampled from a woman between 18 and 29 years old in good health and CMV-seropositive. The V call is TRBV27, the J call TRBJ2-7; 8 bases align to TRBD2. CDR3 DNA sequence: TGTGCCAGCTCCCGGGGGGGAGGCCACGAGCAGTACTTC. Amino acids: CASSRGGGHEQYF.